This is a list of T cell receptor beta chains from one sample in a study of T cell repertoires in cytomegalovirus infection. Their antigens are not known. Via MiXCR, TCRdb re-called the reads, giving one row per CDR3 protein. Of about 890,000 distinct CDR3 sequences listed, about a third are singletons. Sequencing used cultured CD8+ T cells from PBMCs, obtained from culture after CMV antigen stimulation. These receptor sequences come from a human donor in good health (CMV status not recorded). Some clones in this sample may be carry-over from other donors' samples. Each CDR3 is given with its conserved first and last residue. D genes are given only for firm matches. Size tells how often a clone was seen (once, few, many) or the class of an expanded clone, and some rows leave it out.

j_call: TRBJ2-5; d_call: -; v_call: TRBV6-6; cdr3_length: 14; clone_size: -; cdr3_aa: CASSYLGVRETQYF; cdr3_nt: TGTGCCAGCAGTTATCTCGGGGTCAGAGAGACCCAGTACTTC
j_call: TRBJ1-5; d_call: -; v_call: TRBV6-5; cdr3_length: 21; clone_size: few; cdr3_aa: CASSYGRVRPSGDMGNQPQHF; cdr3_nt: TGTGCCAGCAGTTACGGCAGGGTTCGTCCATCTGGGGACATGGGCAATCAGCCCCAGCATTTT
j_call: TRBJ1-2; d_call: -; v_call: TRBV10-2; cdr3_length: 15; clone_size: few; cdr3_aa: CASSESWLGGEGYTF; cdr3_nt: TGCGCCAGCAGTGAGTCTTGGTTGGGAGGAGAAGGCTACACCTTC
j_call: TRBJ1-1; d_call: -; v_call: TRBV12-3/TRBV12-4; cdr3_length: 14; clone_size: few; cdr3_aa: CASTPAGVNTEAFF; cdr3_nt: TGTGCCAGCACCCCAGCCGGCGTGAACACTGAAGCTTTCTTT
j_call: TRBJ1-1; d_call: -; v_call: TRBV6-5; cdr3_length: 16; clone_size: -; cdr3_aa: CASSYSSRARYTEAFF; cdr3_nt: TGTGCCAGCAGTTACTCTTCCAGGGCAAGGTACACTGAAGCTTTCTTT
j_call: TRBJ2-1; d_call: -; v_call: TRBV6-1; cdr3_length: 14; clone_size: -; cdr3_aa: CASSEGNPYNEQFF; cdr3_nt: TGTGCCAGCAGTGAAGGGAATCCCTACAATGAGCAGTTCTTC
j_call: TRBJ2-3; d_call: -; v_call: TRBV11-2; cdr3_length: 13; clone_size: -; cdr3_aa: CASSFSRMDTQYF; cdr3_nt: TGTGCCAGCAGCTTCAGCAGGATGGATACGCAGTATTTT
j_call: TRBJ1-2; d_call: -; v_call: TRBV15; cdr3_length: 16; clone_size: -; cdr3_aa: CATSSLTGTLYYGYTF; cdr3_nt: TGTGCCACCAGCAGCCTAACAGGGACCCTCTACTATGGCTACACCTTC
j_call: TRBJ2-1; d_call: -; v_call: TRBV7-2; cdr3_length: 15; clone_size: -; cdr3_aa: CASSLARSLVNEQFF; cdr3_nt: TGTGCCAGCAGCTTAGCGCGGAGTTTAGTCAATGAGCAGTTCTTC
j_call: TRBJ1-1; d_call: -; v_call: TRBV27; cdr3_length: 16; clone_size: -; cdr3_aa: CASKGTASDMSTEAFF; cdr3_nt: TGTGCCAGCAAAGGTACAGCCTCGGACATGAGTACTGAAGCTTTCTTT
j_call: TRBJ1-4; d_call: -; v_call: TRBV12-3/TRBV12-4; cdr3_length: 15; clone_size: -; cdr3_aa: CASSLRIRENEKLFF; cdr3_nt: TGTGCCAGCAGTTTAAGAATCCGTGAAAATGAAAAACTGTTTTTT
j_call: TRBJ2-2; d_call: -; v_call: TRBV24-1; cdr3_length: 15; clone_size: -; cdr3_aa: CATSDGSQGVGELFF; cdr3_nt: TGTGCCACCAGTGATGGGTCCCAAGGAGTCGGGGAGCTGTTTTTT
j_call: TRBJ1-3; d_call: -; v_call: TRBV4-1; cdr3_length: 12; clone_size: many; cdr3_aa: CASSQDGNTIYF; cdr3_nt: TGTGCCAGCAGCCAGGACGGAAACACCATATATTTT
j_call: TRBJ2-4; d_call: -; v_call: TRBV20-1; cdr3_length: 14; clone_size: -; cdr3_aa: CSPEDGLAKNIQYF; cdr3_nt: TGCAGTCCTGAAGACGGATTAGCCAAAAACATTCAGTACTTC
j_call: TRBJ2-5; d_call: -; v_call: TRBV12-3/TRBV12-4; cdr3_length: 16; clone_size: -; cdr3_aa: CASSLWRTGTKETQYF; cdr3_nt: TGTGCCAGCAGCCTTTGGAGGACCGGGACGAAAGAGACCCAGTACTTC
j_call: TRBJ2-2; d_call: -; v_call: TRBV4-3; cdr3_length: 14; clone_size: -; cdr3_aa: CASRSTSSTGELFF; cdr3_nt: TGCGCCAGCAGAAGCACCTCGAGCACCGGGGAGCTGTTTTTT
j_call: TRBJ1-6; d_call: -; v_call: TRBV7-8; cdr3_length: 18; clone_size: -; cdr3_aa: CASSLSMGALSANSPPHF; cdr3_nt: TGTGCCAGCAGCTTGTCTATGGGGGCGCTTTCGGCAAATTCACCCCCCCACTTT
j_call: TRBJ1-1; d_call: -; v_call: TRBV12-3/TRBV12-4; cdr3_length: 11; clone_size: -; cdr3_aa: CASSLRFEAFF; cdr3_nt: TGTGCCAGCAGTTTACGGTTTGAAGCTTTCTTT
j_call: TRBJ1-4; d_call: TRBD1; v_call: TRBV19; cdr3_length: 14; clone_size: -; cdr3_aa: CASSMYEGAEKLFF; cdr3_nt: TGTGCCAGTAGTATGTACGAGGGGGCTGAAAAACTGTTTTTT
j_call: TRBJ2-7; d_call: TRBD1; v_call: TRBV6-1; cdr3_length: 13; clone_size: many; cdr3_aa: CASSPGQVYEQYF; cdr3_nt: TGTGCCAGCAGTCCGGGACAGGTATATGAGCAGTACTTC
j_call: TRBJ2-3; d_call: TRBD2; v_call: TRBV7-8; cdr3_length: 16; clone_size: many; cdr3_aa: CASSSLAGDSTDTQYF; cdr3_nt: TGTGCCAGCAGCTCTTTGGCGGGGGATAGCACAGATACGCAGTATTTT
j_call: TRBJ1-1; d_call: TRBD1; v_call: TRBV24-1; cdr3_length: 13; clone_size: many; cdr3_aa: CATSDRTGTEAFF; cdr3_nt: TGTGCCACCAGTGATCGGACAGGCACTGAAGCTTTCTTT
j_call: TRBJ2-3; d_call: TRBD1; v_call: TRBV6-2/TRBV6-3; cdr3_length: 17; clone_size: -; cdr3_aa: CASSYSGTGDSTDTQYF; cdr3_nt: TGTGCCAGCAGTTACTCGGGGACAGGGGATAGCACAGATACGCAGTATTTT
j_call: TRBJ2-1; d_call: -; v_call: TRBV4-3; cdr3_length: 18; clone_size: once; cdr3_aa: CASSQDSVFGRDLNEQFF; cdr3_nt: TGCGCCAGCAGCCAAGATTCAGTTTTTGGTCGGGACCTCAATGAGCAGTTCTTC
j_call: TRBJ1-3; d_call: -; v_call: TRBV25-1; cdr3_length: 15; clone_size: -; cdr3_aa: CASSELLGSGNTIYF; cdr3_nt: TGTGCCAGCAGTGAATTATTGGGCTCTGGAAACACCATATATTTT
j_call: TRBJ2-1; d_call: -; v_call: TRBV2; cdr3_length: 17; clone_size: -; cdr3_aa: CASSVGPVGSSYNEQFF; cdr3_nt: TGTGCCAGCAGTGTCGGTCCAGTGGGGAGCTCCTACAATGAGCAGTTCTTC
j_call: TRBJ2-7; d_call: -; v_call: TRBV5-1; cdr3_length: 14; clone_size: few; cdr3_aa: CASSHRDSKREQYF; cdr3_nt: TGCGCCAGCAGTCATCGGGATTCGAAGAGGGAGCAGTACTTC
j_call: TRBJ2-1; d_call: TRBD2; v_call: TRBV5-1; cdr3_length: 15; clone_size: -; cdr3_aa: CASSVMTGGHNEQFF; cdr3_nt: TGCGCCAGCAGCGTAATGACGGGGGGGCATAATGAGCAGTTCTTC
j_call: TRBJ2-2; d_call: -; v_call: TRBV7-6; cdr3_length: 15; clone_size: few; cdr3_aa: CASSFGGQGTGELFF; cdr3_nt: TGTGCCAGCAGCTTCGGGGGGCAGGGCACCGGGGAGCTGTTTTTT
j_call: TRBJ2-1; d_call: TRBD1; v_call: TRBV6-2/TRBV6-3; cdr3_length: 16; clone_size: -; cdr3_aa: CASSYGDSYTEHEQFF; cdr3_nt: TGTGCCAGCAGTTACGGGGACAGCTATACAGAGCATGAGCAGTTCTTC
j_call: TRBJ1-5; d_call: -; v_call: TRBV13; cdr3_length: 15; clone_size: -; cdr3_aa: CASSLGRQGDQPQHF; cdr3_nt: TGTGCCAGCAGCTTAGGCCGTCAGGGAGACCAGCCCCAGCATTTT
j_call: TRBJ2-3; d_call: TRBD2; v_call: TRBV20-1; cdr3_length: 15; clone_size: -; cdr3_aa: CSARPSGTFLDTQYF; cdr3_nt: TGCAGTGCTAGACCTAGCGGGACCTTCTTAGATACGCAGTATTTT